The rows below give T cell receptor beta chains drawn from one sample of a study of blood T cell repertoires in COVID-19. The protocol was immunoSEQ multiplex PCR, while the TCRdb copy is restricted to in-frame clones and leaves out a portion. The sample records 63,000 or so clones, around 83% being singletons. The source material was peripheral blood. Source of these receptors: a man between 65 and 85 years old with active COVID-19. The CDR3 runs from the conserved cysteine through the conserved F or W. Each record gives: V gene, clone size, J gene, D gene, CDR3 protein, CDR3 DNA. A D gene is named only where the DNA matches it firmly. Not every row has a clone size; where given, it reads once, few, many or a size class.

V: TRBV3-1/TRBV3-2; size: NA; J: TRBJ2-7; D: TRBD2; CDR3: CASSQWGTSTYEQYF; DNA: TGTGCCAGCAGCCAATGGGGGACTAGTACCTACGAGCAGTACTTC
V: TRBV28; size: medium-sized; J: TRBJ2-2; D: TRBD2; CDR3: CASSPPGRVHRELFF; DNA: TGTGCCAGCAGTCCCCCGGGGAGGGTCCACCGGGAGCTGTTTTTT
V: TRBV6-6; size: NA; J: TRBJ2-2; D: TRBD2; CDR3: CASTRGVNTGELFF; DNA: TGTGCCAGCACCCGGGGGGTAAACACCGGGGAGCTGTTTTTT
V: TRBV5-4; size: few; J: TRBJ2-1; D: NA; CDR3: CASSLRRGEQFF; DNA: TGTGCCAGCAGCTTGCGTAGAGGGGAGCAGTTCTTC
V: TRBV7-6; size: NA; J: TRBJ2-7; D: NA; CDR3: CASSAAGYEQYF; DNA: TGTGCCAGCAGCGCAGCAGGGTACGAGCAGTACTTC
V: TRBV5-1; size: few; J: TRBJ2-3; D: TRBD1; CDR3: CASSPGQTHTQYF; DNA: TGCGCCAGCAGCCCGGGACAGACCCATACGCAGTATTTT
V: TRBV11-2; size: NA; J: TRBJ1-5; D: TRBD1; CDR3: CASSWDRGSNQPQHF; DNA: TGTGCCAGCAGCTGGGACAGGGGTAGCAATCAGCCCCAGCATTTT
V: TRBV7-2; size: NA; J: TRBJ2-2; D: NA; CDR3: CASSLGGAPGGGELFF; DNA: TGTGCCAGCAGCTTAGGGGGGGCGCCGGGAGGCGGGGAGCTGTTTTTT
V: TRBV4-3; size: NA; J: TRBJ1-1; D: NA; CDR3: CASSQALTALNTEAFF; DNA: TGCGCCAGCAGCCAAGCCCTGACAGCGTTAAACACTGAAGCTTTCTTT
V: TRBV5-4; size: NA; J: TRBJ2-5; D: NA; CDR3: CASSSDFKQETQYF; DNA: TGTGCCAGCAGCTCGGACTTCAAGCAAGAGACCCAGTACTTC
V: TRBV6-2/TRBV6-3; size: NA; J: TRBJ2-1; D: TRBD2; CDR3: CASSYGPRLAGAYNEQFF; DNA: TGTGCCAGCAGTTACGGACCCAGACTAGCGGGAGCCTACAATGAGCAGTTCTTC
V: TRBV19; size: NA; J: TRBJ1-2; D: NA; CDR3: CASSIDGNNYGYTF; DNA: TGTGCCAGTAGTATAGACGGGAATAACTATGGCTACACCTTC
V: TRBV6-6; size: few; J: TRBJ2-7; D: TRBD2; CDR3: CASSKLAGGMYEQYF; DNA: TGTGCCAGCAGTAAGCTAGCGGGAGGTATGTACGAGCAGTACTTC
V: TRBV12-3/TRBV12-4; size: NA; J: TRBJ2-3; D: NA; CDR3: CASSLGPPTQYF; DNA: TGTGCCAGCAGTTTGGGGCCCCCCACGCAGTATTTT
V: TRBV7-8; size: NA; J: TRBJ2-1; D: NA; CDR3: CASSPPRGDEQFF; DNA: TGTGCCAGCAGCCCCCCCCGCGGCGATGAGCAGTTCTTC
V: TRBV6-5; size: NA; J: TRBJ1-2; D: TRBD1; CDR3: CASRWGTGSNYGYTF; DNA: TGTGCCAGCAGGTGGGGGACAGGCTCTAACTATGGCTACACCTTC
V: TRBV7-2; size: NA; J: TRBJ1-5; D: NA; CDR3: CASSSRGGVDQPQHF; DNA: TGTGCCAGCAGCTCCCGGGGAGGGGTGGATCAGCCCCAGCATTTT
V: TRBV18; size: NA; J: TRBJ1-4; D: NA; CDR3: CASSPRAWEKLFF; DNA: TGTGCCAGCTCACCGCGGGCGTGGGAAAAACTGTTTTTT
V: TRBV6-6; size: NA; J: TRBJ1-2; D: TRBD1; CDR3: CASRTGNYGYTF; DNA: TGTGCCAGCCGGACAGGGAACTATGGCTACACCTTC
V: TRBV28; size: NA; J: TRBJ2-7; D: TRBD1; CDR3: CASTTGGTGGSDEQYF; DNA: TGTGCCAGCACCACCGGGGGGACAGGGGGCTCGGACGAGCAGTACTTC
V: TRBV6-5; size: NA; J: TRBJ2-3; D: TRBD2; CDR3: CASSPRGGSTDTQYF; DNA: TGTGCCAGCAGTCCGCGGGGGGGTAGCACAGATACGCAGTATTTT
V: TRBV19; size: NA; J: TRBJ2-7; D: TRBD2; CDR3: CASSPGLAGSGEQYF; DNA: TGTGCCAGTAGTCCCGGACTAGCGGGATCGGGGGAGCAGTACTTC
V: TRBV28; size: once; J: TRBJ2-7; D: NA; CDR3: CASSLEDRYEQYF; DNA: TGTGCCAGCAGTTTGGAGGACCGCTACGAGCAGTACTTC
V: TRBV5-6; size: NA; J: TRBJ1-6; D: TRBD1; CDR3: CASSSGGSSYNSPLHF; DNA: TGTGCCAGCAGCTCAGGGGGGAGCTCCTATAATTCACCCCTCCACTTT
V: TRBV5-1; size: NA; J: TRBJ2-1; D: NA; CDR3: CASSLWRADEQFF; DNA: TGCGCCAGCAGCTTGTGGAGGGCCGATGAGCAGTTCTTC
V: TRBV5-1; size: NA; J: TRBJ1-4; D: NA; CDR3: CASTPGGRGREKLFF; DNA: TGCGCCAGCACCCCGGGGGGCAGGGGTAGGGAAAAACTGTTTTTT
V: TRBV7-7; size: NA; J: TRBJ2-2; D: TRBD2; CDR3: CALAGPTGELFF; DNA: TGTGCACTAGCGGGCCCCACCGGGGAGCTGTTTTTT
V: TRBV14; size: once; J: TRBJ2-4; D: TRBD1; CDR3: CASSPRTPPGGNIQYF; DNA: TGTGCCAGCAGCCCCCGGACACCCCCAGGGGGAAACATTCAGTACTTC
V: TRBV19; size: NA; J: TRBJ2-5; D: TRBD2; CDR3: CASSLGSGRAGETQYF; DNA: TGTGCCAGTAGTTTGGGTAGCGGGAGGGCTGGGGAGACCCAGTACTTC
V: TRBV21-1; size: NA; J: TRBJ1-1; D: NA; CDR3: CASSSRVGGTEAFF; DNA: TGTGCCAGCAGCTCCCGGGTGGGGGGCACTGAAGCTTTCTTT
V: TRBV29-1; size: NA; J: TRBJ2-5; D: TRBD1; CDR3: CSVTRTGQETQYF; DNA: TGCAGCGTTACCCGGACAGGGCAAGAGACCCAGTACTTC
V: TRBV7-6; size: NA; J: TRBJ2-1; D: TRBD2; CDR3: CASTTIAGGFYNEQFF; DNA: TGTGCCAGCACCACTATAGCGGGAGGGTTCTACAATGAGCAGTTCTTC
V: TRBV30; size: NA; J: TRBJ2-7; D: NA; CDR3: CAWRPLWGSSSYEQYF; DNA: TGTGCCTGGAGGCCTCTATGGGGCTCGAGCTCCTACGAGCAGTACTTC
V: TRBV6-6; size: NA; J: TRBJ2-7; D: TRBD1; CDR3: CASSYSEGAAYEQYF; DNA: TGTGCCAGCAGTTACTCAGAGGGGGCAGCCTACGAGCAGTACTTC
V: TRBV2; size: NA; J: TRBJ2-7; D: TRBD2; CDR3: CASSLLAGVEQYF; DNA: TGTGCCAGCTCCCTCTTAGCGGGAGTCGAGCAGTACTTC
V: TRBV13; size: NA; J: TRBJ2-1; D: TRBD2; CDR3: CASRAGLAGSNEQFF; DNA: TGTGCCAGCAGGGCGGGACTAGCGGGGTCCAATGAGCAGTTCTTC
V: TRBV7-3; size: NA; J: TRBJ1-2; D: TRBD1; CDR3: CASSHGQGVGYTF; DNA: TGTGCCAGCAGCCACGGACAGGGGGTGGGCTACACCTTC
V: TRBV11-3; size: NA; J: TRBJ2-1; D: TRBD2; CDR3: CASSLASGTYNEQFF; DNA: TGTGCCAGCAGCTTAGCTAGCGGGACCTACAATGAGCAGTTCTTC
V: TRBV13; size: NA; J: TRBJ2-7; D: TRBD2; CDR3: CASSFGGGRVYEQYF; DNA: TGTGCCAGCAGCTTTGGGGGCGGGAGGGTGTACGAGCAGTACTTC
V: TRBV7-2; size: NA; J: TRBJ1-5; D: NA; CDR3: CASSLRGGQGMSNQPQHF; DNA: TGTGCCAGCAGCTTACGGGGCGGCCAGGGGATGAGCAATCAGCCCCAGCATTTT
V: TRBV7-6; size: once; J: TRBJ2-3; D: TRBD2; CDR3: CASSLGVGGPPDTQYF; DNA: TGTGCCAGCAGCTTAGGGGTGGGAGGGCCCCCAGATACGCAGTATTTT
V: TRBV5-6; size: NA; J: TRBJ2-4; D: NA; CDR3: CASSFRGAGKNIQYF; DNA: TGTGCCAGCAGCTTTCGGGGGGCGGGCAAAAACATTCAGTACTTC
V: TRBV5-1; size: NA; J: TRBJ1-5; D: NA; CDR3: CASSQRGGEQPQHF; DNA: TGCGCCAGCAGCCAGCGTGGGGGGGAACAGCCCCAGCATTTT
V: TRBV7-3; size: NA; J: TRBJ2-3; D: TRBD2; CDR3: CASSLAGGSTDTQYF; DNA: TGTGCCAGCAGCTTAGCGGGAGGCTCCACAGATACGCAGTATTTT
V: TRBV4-3; size: once; J: TRBJ2-2; D: TRBD2; CDR3: CASSQELGLAGEGGELFF; DNA: TGCGCCAGCAGCCAAGAGTTGGGGCTAGCGGGAGAGGGCGGGGAGCTGTTTTTT
V: TRBV27; size: once; J: TRBJ2-3; D: TRBD2; CDR3: CASSFVRAGGADTQYF; DNA: TGTGCCAGCAGTTTTGTCCGAGCGGGAGGGGCAGATACGCAGTATTTT
V: TRBV5-4; size: NA; J: TRBJ2-5; D: TRBD2; CDR3: CATHGLAGGRKETQYF; DNA: TGTGCCACTCACGGACTAGCGGGAGGGCGTAAAGAGACCCAGTACTTC
V: TRBV6-4; size: once; J: TRBJ2-2; D: TRBD2; CDR3: CASSDPPTSGRGGELFF; DNA: TGTGCCAGCAGTGACCCGCCGACTAGCGGGAGGGGGGGGGAGCTGTTTTTT
V: TRBV28; size: NA; J: TRBJ2-2; D: NA; CDR3: CASSLGGRGVTGELFF; DNA: TGTGCCAGCAGTTTAGGTGGCAGGGGGGTCACCGGGGAGCTGTTTTTT
V: TRBV18; size: NA; J: TRBJ2-5; D: TRBD1; CDR3: CASSPQTGWEETQYF; DNA: TGTGCCAGCTCACCCCAGACAGGGTGGGAAGAGACCCAGTACTTC